This note documents a single TCR beta chain sequence. Its specificity is not known. A much larger clone differs by one base, so this may be a read error. This record belongs to a study of shared clonotypes between healthy human individuals. This CDR3 has 12 amino acids. Germline values: CDR1 SGHTA, CDR2 FQGNSA. Study-wide points: Naive CD4 clonotypes were shared across a few donors at 4% to 5%.

Libraries were prepared by immunoSEQ multiplex PCR; TCRdb keeps only in-frame clonotypes and omits some of them. The sample shows around 350,000 clones, over 70% of them seen only once. The origin of this receptor is a young man in good health. The chain carries TRBV7-2 and TRBJ1-1; D might be TRBD1 (5 bases). Sequencing was done on a sample of memory CD4+ T cells sorted from blood. The subset: CD45RA-negative fraction. CDR3 sequence reads: CAGSLRGTPAFF. The CDR3 DNA sequence: TGTGCCGGCAGCTTGAGAGGGACGCCGGCTTTCTTT.